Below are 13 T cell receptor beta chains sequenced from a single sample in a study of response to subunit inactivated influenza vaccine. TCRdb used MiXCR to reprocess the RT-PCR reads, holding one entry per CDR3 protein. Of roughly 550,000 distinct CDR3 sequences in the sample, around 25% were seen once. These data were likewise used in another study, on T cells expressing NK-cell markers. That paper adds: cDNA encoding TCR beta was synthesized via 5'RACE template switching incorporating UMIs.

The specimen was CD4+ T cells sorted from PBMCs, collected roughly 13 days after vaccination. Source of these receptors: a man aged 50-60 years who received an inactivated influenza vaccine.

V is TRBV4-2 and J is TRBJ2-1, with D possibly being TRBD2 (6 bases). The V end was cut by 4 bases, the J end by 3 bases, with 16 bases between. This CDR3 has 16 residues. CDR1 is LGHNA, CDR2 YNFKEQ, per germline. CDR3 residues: CASSPRHGGYYNEQFF. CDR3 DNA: TGTGCCAGCAGCCCCCGTCACGGGGGTTACTACAATGAGCAGTTCTTC.

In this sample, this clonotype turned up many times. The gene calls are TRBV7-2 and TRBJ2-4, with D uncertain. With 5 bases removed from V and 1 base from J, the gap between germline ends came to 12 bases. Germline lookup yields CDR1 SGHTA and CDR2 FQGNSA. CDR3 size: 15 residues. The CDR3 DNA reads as TGTGCCAGCAGCCCCGGGTCCCTGGCCAAAAACATTCAGTACTTC. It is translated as CASSPGSLAKNIQYF. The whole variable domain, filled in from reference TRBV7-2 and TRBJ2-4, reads GAGVSQSPSNKVTEKGKDVELRCDPISGHTALYWYRQSLGQGLEFLIYFQGNSAPDKSGLPSDRFSAERTGGSVSTLTIQRTQQEDSAVYLCASSPGSLAKNIQYFGAGTRLSVL.

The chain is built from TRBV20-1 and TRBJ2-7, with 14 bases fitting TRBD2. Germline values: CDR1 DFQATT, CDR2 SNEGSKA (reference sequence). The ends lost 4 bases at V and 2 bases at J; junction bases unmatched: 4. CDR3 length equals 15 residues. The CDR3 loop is CSAKGLAGDPYEQYF. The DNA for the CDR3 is TGCAGTGCTAAGGGACTAGCGGGAGACCCCTACGAGCAGTACTTC.

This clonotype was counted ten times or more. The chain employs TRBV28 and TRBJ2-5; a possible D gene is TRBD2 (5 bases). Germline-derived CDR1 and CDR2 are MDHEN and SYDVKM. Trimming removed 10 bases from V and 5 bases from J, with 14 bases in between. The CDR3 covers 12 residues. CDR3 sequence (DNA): TGTGCCACCGAGGGAAGGGTCGAGACCCAGTACTTC. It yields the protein CATEGRVETQYF.

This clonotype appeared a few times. CDR3 amino acids: CSVRAYAEKLFF. CDR3 DNA sequence: TGCAGTGTCAGGGCGTATGCAGAAAAACTGTTTTTT. This chain joins TRBV20-1 and TRBJ1-4, with D tentatively TRBD1 (5 bases). This CDR3 has 12 residues. The V gene's germline CDR1 is DFQATT and CDR2 SNEGSKA (reference sequence). V lost 7 bases and J 8 bases, leaving 14 bases between the germline ends.

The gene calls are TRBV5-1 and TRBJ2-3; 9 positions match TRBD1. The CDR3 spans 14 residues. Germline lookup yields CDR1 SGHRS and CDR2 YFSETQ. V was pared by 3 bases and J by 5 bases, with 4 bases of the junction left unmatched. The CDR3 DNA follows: TGCGCCAGCAGCTCCGGGACAGGGCGAGATACGCAGTATTTT. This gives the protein CASSSGTGRDTQYF.

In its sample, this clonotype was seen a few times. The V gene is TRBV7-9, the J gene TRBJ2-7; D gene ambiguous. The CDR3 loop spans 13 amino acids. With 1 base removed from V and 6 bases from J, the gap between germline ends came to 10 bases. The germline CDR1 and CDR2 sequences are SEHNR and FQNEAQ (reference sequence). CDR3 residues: CASSLGWWGEQYF. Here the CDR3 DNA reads TGTGCCAGCAGCTTAGGGTGGTGGGGCGAGCAGTACTTC.

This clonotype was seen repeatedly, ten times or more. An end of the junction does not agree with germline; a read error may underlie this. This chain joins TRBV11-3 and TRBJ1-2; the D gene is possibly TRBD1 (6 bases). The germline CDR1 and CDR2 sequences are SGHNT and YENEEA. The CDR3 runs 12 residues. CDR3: CASSFGSGGPHF. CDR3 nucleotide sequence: TGTGCCAGCAGCTTCGGTTCTGGGGGGCCACACTTC.

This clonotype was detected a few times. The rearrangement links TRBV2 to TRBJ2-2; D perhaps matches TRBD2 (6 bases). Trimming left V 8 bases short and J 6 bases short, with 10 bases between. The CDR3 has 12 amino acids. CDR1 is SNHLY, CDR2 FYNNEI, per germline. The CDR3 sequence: CASAREAGELFF. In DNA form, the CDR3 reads TGTGCCAGCGCGAGGGAGGCCGGGGAGCTGTTTTTT.

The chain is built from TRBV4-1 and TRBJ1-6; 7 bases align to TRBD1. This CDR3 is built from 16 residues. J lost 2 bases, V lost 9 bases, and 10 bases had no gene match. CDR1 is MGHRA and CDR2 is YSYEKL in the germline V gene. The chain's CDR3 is CASAERDRAYNSPLHF. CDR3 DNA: TGCGCCAGTGCGGAGAGAGACAGGGCCTATAATTCACCCCTCCACTTT.

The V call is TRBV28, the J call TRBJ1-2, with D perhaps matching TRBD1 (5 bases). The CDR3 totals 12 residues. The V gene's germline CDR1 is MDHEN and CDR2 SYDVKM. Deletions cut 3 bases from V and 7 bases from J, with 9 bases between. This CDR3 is CASSFRDRGYTF. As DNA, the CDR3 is TGTGCCAGCAGTTTCAGGGATCGTGGCTACACCTTC.

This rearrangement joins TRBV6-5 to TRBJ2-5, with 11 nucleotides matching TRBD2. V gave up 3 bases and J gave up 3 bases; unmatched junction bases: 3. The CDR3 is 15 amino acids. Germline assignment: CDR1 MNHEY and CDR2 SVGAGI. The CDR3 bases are TGTGCCAGCAGTTATAGCGGGGGGGCGAAAGAGACCCAGTACTTC. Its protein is CASSYSGGAKETQYF.

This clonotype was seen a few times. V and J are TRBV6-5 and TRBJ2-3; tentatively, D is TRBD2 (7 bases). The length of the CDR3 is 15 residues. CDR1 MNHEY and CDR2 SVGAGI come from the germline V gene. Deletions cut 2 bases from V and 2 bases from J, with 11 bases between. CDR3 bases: TGTGCCAGCAGTTACAGGCGGGGGCACACAGATACGCAGTATTTT. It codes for CASSYRRGHTDTQYF.